Presented here are 11 T cell receptor beta chains from one specimen sequenced in a study of OX40 agonist ivuxolimab in advanced cancers. The assay was immunoSEQ multiplex PCR, and TCRdb's table has in-frame clones only and misses some. The sample contains about 77,000 clones, about 84% of which appear only once. The source was CD4+ or CD8+ T cells sorted from blood, collected in a trial of the OX40 agonist ivuxolimab. Receptors were obtained from an adult with an advanced solid tumor such as melanoma, head and neck, liver or kidney cancer.

V gene TRBV14 combines with J gene TRBJ2-1; 7 nucleotides line up with TRBD2. J lost 0 bases, V lost 1 base, and 0 bases had no gene match. This CDR3 is built from 15 residues. The V gene's germline CDR1 is SGHDN and CDR2 FVKESK. The CDR3 bases are TGTGCCAGCAGCCAAGGGACTAGCTCCTACAATGAGCAGTTCTTC. It codes for CASSQGTSSYNEQFF.

The gene calls are TRBV18 and TRBJ2-2; 11 nucleotides agree with TRBD2. Germline assignment: CDR1 KGHSH and CDR2 LQKENI. V was clipped by 0 bases and J by 4 bases; unmatched bases: 4. The CDR3 consists of 17 residues. CDR3 sequence: CASSPPGLAGGTGELFF. CDR3 in DNA: TGTGCCAGCTCACCACCCGGACTAGCGGGTGGCACCGGGGAGCTGTTTTTT.

V is TRBV9 and J is TRBJ2-2, with D maybe TRBD2 (5 bases). The V gene lost 0 bases and the J gene lost 2 bases, with 8 bases spanning the gap. The V gene's germline CDR1 is SGDLS and CDR2 YYNGEE. This CDR3 contains 15 residues. CDR3 in amino acids: CASSVVRGNTGELFF. CDR3 nucleotide sequence: TGTGCCAGCAGCGTAGTTCGGGGTAACACCGGGGAGCTGTTTTTT.

This chain links TRBV27 with TRBJ1-1; TRBD1 aligns across 7 bases. CDR3 length equals 14 residues. Germline lookup yields CDR1 MNHEY and CDR2 SMNVEV (reference sequence). Germline trimming cut 2 bases from V and 4 bases from J; bases unmatched to any gene: 4. In DNA form, the CDR3 reads TGTGCCAGCAGTTTAATCGCAGGGGGCACTGAAGCTTTCTTT. This gives the protein CASSLIAGGTEAFF.

The chain employs TRBV6-5 and TRBJ2-2; 13 bases line up with TRBD2. CDR1 is MNHEY, CDR2 SVGAGI, per germline. The V and J ends lost 6 bases and 8 bases, in that order; junction bases with no gene match: 6. The CDR3 is 15 residues long. The CDR3 nucleotides read TGTGCCAGCAGAGCACCGGGACTAGCGGGAGGGGAGCTGTTTTTT. This translates into CASRAPGLAGGELFF.

The sample holds a few counts of this clone. The chain combines TRBV30 with TRBJ2-1; D gene unclear. Germline values: CDR1 GTSNPN, CDR2 SVGIG (reference sequence). V lost 0 bases, J lost 6 bases, and 15 bases lay in between. The CDR3 consists of 15 residues. DNA for the CDR3: TGTGCCTGGAGTGTAGTGTTAGTAGGAACCAATGAGCAGTTCTTC. Its protein is CAWSVVLVGTNEQFF.

This chain links TRBV27 with TRBJ2-7; TRBD2 matches at 8 bases. J was trimmed by 2 bases and V by 7 bases; bases with no gene match: 13. Germline CDR1 reads MNHEY; CDR2 reads SMNVEV (reference sequence). The CDR3 extends over 16 amino acids. The CDR3 spells CASNLAGPPNPYEQYF. In nucleotides, the CDR3 is TGTGCCAGCAATCTAGCGGGTCCCCCCAACCCCTACGAGCAGTACTTC.

The V and J genes are TRBV7-9 and TRBJ2-7; 13 bases are shared with TRBD2. V gave up 5 bases and J gave up 5 bases; unmatched junction bases: 6. This CDR3 is built from 15 residues. Germline V lookup: CDR1 SEHNR, CDR2 FQNEAQ (reference sequence). The CDR3 coding sequence is TGTGCCAGCAGCCGAGGACTAGCGGGAGCTAACGAGCAGTACTTC. Its protein product is CASSRGLAGANEQYF.

This clone was recorded once. This sequence joins TRBV28 and TRBJ2-7; 8 bases are shared with TRBD2. Germline V gives CDR1 MDHEN, CDR2 SYDVKM. The CDR3 length is 15 residues. The junction had 14 bases not matched to a gene; V was cut back by 7 bases and J by 6 bases. CDR3 residues: CASTTMTAGESEQYF. The CDR3 DNA sequence: TGTGCCAGCACTACCATGACAGCGGGAGAGAGCGAGCAGTACTTC. Full variable domain (outside the CDR3, taken from reference TRBV28 and TRBJ2-7): DVKVTQSSRYLVKRTGEKVFLECVQDMDHENMFWYRQDPGLGLRLIYFSYDVKMKEKGDIPEGYSVSREKKERFSLILESASTNQTSMYLCASTTMTAGESEQYFGPGTRLTVT.

This clone came up a few times. This sequence joins TRBV25-1 and TRBJ2-7, with TRBD2 matching over 10 bases. Trimming took 3 bases from V and 6 from J; bases not matched to a gene: 5. Germline CDR1 and CDR2: MGHDK and SYGVNS. The CDR3 length is 14 residues. This CDR3 reads CASSDLAGVREQYF. CDR3 sequence (DNA): TGTGCCAGCAGTGATCTAGCGGGAGTTCGCGAGCAGTACTTC.

This clone was picked up one time. The chain uses TRBV4-1 and TRBJ1-1, with unresolved D. The CDR3 length is 15 residues. Germline V gene data show CDR1 as MGHRA and CDR2 as YSYEKL. Trimming stripped 4 bases from V and 1 base from J, with 13 bases between. CDR3 region: CASSRDIYSNTEAFF. The CDR3 DNA reads TGCGCCAGCAGCCGAGACATTTACTCGAACACTGAAGCTTTCTTT.